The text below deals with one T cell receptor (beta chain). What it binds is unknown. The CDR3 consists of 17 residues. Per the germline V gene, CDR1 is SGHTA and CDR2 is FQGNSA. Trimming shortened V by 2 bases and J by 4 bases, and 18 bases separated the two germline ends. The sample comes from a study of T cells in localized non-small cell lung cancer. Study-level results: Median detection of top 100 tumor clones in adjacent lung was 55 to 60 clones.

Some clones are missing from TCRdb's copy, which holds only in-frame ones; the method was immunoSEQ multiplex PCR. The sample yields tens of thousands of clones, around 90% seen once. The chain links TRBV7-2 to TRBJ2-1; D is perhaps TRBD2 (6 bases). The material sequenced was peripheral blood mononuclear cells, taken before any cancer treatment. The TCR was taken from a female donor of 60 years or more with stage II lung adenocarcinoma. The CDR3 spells CASSLRPLAKMYNEQFF. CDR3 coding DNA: TGTGCCAGCAGCTTACGGCCCCTAGCGAAAATGTACAATGAGCAGTTCTTC.